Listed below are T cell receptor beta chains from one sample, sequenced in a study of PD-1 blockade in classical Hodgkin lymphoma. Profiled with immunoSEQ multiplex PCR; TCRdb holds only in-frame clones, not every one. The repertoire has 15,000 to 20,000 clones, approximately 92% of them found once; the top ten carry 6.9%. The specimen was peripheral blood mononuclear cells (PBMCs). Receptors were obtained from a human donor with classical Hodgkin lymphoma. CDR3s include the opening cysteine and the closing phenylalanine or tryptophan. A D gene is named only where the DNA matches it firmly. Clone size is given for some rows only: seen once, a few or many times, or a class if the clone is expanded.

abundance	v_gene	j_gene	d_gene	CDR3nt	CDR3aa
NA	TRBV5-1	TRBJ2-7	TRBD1	TGCGCCAGCAGCTTGAGGACAGGGATGGGCTCCTACGAGCAGTACTTC	CASSLRTGMGSYEQYF
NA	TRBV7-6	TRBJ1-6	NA	TGTGCCAGCAGCTTAGGACCGAATAATTCACCCCTCCACTTT	CASSLGPNNSPLHF
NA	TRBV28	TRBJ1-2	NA	TGTGCCAGCAGTTTGTTCTGGGGGGTGGAGGGCTACACCTTC	CASSLFWGVEGYTF
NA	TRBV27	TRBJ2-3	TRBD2	TGTGCCAGCAGTTTATCGGGGGAGGGTACAGATACGCAGTATTTT	CASSLSGEGTDTQYF
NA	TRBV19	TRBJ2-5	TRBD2	TGTGCCAGTAGTATTGGAGCGGGACAAGAGACCCAGTACTTC	CASSIGAGQETQYF
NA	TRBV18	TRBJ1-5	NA	TGTGCCAGCTCACCCGAATCCAGCAATCAGCCCCAGCATTTT	CASSPESSNQPQHF
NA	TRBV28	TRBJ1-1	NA	TGTGCCAGCAGTTACAGGGTGGTAGCTTTCTTT	CASSYRVVAFF
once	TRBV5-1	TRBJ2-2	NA	TGCGCCAGCAGACGTCCTGGGGGGCATACCGGGGAGCTGTTTTTT	CASRRPGGHTGELFF
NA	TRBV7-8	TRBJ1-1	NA	TGTGCCAGCAACGAACCCGGGAGCCCAGGTGAAGCTTTCTTT	CASNEPGSPGEAFF
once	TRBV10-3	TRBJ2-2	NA	TGTGCCATCAGCGAACACGGGAATGGGTGGACCGGGGAGCTGTTTTTT	CAISEHGNGWTGELFF
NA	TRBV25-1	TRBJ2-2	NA	TGTGCCACCCGCTCCGGGGGCACCGGGGAGCTGTTTTTT	CATRSGGTGELFF
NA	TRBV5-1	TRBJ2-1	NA	TGCGCCAGCAGCTTGGGTGCGGGCAACAATGAGCAGTTCTTC	CASSLGAGNNEQFF
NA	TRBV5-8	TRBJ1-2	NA	TGTGCCAGCAGCTTGGGCCGGCCGTGGGATGGCTACACCTTC	CASSLGRPWDGYTF
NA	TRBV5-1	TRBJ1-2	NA	TGCGCCAGCAGTCTTGACAGGCACCGTCTGTGGAGTGGCTACACCTTC	CASSLDRHRLWSGYTF
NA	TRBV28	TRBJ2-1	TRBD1	TGTGCCAGCAGTTTCGACAGGGGAGGATACAATGAGCAGTTCTTC	CASSFDRGGYNEQFF
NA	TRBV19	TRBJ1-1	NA	TGTGCCAGTAGTACGTGGTTAGGGCAATTGGGCACTGAAGCTTTCTTT	CASSTWLGQLGTEAFF
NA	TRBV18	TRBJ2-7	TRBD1	TGTGCCAGCTCACCCACGACAGGGCCCTACGAGCAGTACTTC	CASSPTTGPYEQYF
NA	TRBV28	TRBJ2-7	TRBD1	TGTGCCAGCAGTATGGGACAGCCACCCTACGAGCAGTACTTC	CASSMGQPPYEQYF
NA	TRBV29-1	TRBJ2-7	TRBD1	TGCAGCGTCGCTGACAGGGCTGACCCTTACGAGCAGTACTTC	CSVADRADPYEQYF
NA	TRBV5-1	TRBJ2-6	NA	TGCGCCAGCAGCTCGAGGGTGTCCCCCCTCTCTGGGGCCAACGTCCTGACTTTC	CASSSRVSPLSGANVLTF
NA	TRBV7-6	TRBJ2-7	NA	TGTGCCAGCAGCTTAGGGGCCCAGGGGGAGCAGTACTTC	CASSLGAQGEQYF
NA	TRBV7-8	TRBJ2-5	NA	TGTGCCAGCAGCTTAGGGGGGCCCGGGGAGACCCAGTACTTC	CASSLGGPGETQYF
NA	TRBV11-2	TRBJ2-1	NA	TGTGCCAGCAGCTTAGGGCTTAGGCTCAGGAGCTCCTACAATGAGCAGTTCTTC	CASSLGLRLRSSYNEQFF
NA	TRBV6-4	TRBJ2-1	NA	TGTGCCAGCAGTTGGGCCTTGGGGGGTGAGCAGTTCTTC	CASSWALGGEQFF
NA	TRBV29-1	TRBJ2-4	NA	TGCAGCGTTGAAGAAGGGAGTTTTGGGGGAAAAGCCAAAAACATTCAGTACTTC	CSVEEGSFGGKAKNIQYF
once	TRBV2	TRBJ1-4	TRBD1	TGTGCCAGCAGTGAAGCGGGGACAGGGGGTGAAAAACTGTTTTTT	CASSEAGTGGEKLFF
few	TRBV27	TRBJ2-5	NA	TGTGCCAGCAGTGACCTAGCGCGGCAAGAGACCCAGTACTTC	CASSDLARQETQYF
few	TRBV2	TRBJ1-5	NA	TGTGCCAGCAGTGACGAAGCGGGTCAGCCCCAGCATTTT	CASSDEAGQPQHF
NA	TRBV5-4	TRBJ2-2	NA	TGTGCCAGCAATCGCGGGAACACCGGGGAGCTGTTTTTT	CASNRGNTGELFF